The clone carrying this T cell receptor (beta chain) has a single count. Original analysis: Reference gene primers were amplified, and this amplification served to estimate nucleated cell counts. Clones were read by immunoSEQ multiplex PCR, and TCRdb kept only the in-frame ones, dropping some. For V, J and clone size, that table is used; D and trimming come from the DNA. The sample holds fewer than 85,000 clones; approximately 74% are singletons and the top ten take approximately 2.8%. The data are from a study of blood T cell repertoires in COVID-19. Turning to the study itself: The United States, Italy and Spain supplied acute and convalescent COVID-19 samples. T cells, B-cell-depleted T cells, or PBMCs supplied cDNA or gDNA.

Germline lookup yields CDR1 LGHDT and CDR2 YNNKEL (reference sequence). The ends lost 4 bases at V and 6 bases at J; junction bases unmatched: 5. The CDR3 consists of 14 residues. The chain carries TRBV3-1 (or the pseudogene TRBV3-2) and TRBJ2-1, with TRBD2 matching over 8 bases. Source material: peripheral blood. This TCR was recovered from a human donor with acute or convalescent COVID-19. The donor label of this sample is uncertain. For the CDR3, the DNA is TGTGCCAGCAGCCCCGGACTAGCAGGCAATGAGCAGTTCTTC. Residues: CASSPGLAGNEQFF.